The 5 T cell receptor beta chains below were found in one sample sequenced in a study of regulatory T cells in long-lasting Graves disease. Time point in this sample: persistent/refractory GD, antithyroid drugs over 5 years with positive TRAb. RNA extracted from PBMCs served as the sequencing template. Building of the TCR beta libraries involved iRepertoire HTBI primers and Arm-PCR of CDR3 regions. Each CDR3 protein gets one entry after TCRdb re-called the multiplex PCR reads with MiXCR. The data hold around 510,000 distinct CDR3 sequences, with more than 20% observed a single time. The input for sequencing was peripheral blood mononuclear cells (PBMCs), taken when the disease was refractory, from a patient treated with antithyroid drugs. The receptors shown here come from a female donor with Graves disease.

V usage is TRBV6-5 and J usage is TRBJ2-2; D possibly uses TRBD1 or TRBD2 (6 bases each). Germline values: CDR1 MNHEY, CDR2 SVGAGI. The germline V and J ends were trimmed by 2 bases and 1 base, with 11 bases remaining between them. The CDR3 totals 16 residues. The CDR3 bases are TGTGCCAGCAGTTACGCGGGACAACAGAACACCGGGGAGCTGTTTTTT. Translated: CASSYAGQQNTGELFF.

This clonotype was recorded at least ten times. V is TRBV27 and J is TRBJ1-5; perhaps TRBD1 as D (6 bases). The V end was cut by 9 bases, the J end by 3 bases, with 9 bases between. CDR1 and CDR2 (germline): MNHEY, SMNVEV (reference sequence). The CDR3 extends over 12 amino acids. CDR3 DNA: TGTGCCAGGCAGGGGTACAATCAGCCCCAGCATTTT. Amino acid sequence: CARQGYNQPQHF.

The CDR3 DNA sequence: TGCGCCAGCAGCCCCGGAGCCTGGATGGGCAATCAGCCCCAGCATTTT. Translating gives CASSPGAWMGNQPQHF. The chain joins TRBV4-3 to TRBJ1-5; D remains unclear. The CDR3 has 16 residues. V lost 4 bases and J 2 bases, leaving 15 bases between the germline ends. Germline-derived CDR1 and CDR2 are LGHNA and YSLEER.

This clonotype showed up just a few times. V gene TRBV9 combines with J gene TRBJ1-2; D gene uncertain. This CDR3 comprises 11 residues. V was cut by 3 bases and J by 8 bases, with 8 bases left in between. Germline CDR1 and CDR2: SGDLS and YYNGEE. CDR3: CASSGMEGYTF. CDR3 coding DNA: TGTGCCAGCAGCGGTATGGAAGGCTACACCTTC. The whole variable domain, remainder taken from reference TRBV9 and TRBJ1-2, is DSGVTQTPKHLITATGQRVTLRCSPRSGDLSVYWYQQSLDQGLQFLIQYYNGEERAKGNILERFSAQQFPDLHSELNLSSLELGDSALYFCASSGMEGYTFGSGTRLTVV.

This clonotype has ten or more counts. The chain joins TRBV2 to TRBJ2-7; 10 nucleotides align to TRBD1. The germline V gene has CDR1 SNHLY and CDR2 FYNNEI. J was trimmed by 3 bases and V by 5 bases; bases with no gene match: 1. The CDR3 loop spans 13 amino acids. CDR3 sequence reads: CASSRDRGYEQYF. The CDR3 region has the DNA TGTGCCAGCAGTAGGGACAGGGGCTACGAGCAGTACTTC.